Described below is a single TCR beta chain sequence and its context. These data originate in a study of follicular helper T cells after annual influenza vaccination. Data came from immunoSEQ multiplex PCR; TCRdb stores just in-frame clones and leaves some out. Among 9,000 or so clones listed, 75% to 85% were seen once. Stated time point: 2013-2014 season, 7 days after vaccination. ICOS+CD38+ and ICOS-CD38- fractions were sorted from non-naive CD4+CXCR5+PD-1+ cells. Trimming cost V 6 bases and J 9 bases; bases outside gene matches: 8. Per the germline V gene, CDR1 is SGHTA and CDR2 is FQGNSA. The CDR3 runs 15 residues.

The rearrangement links TRBV7-2 to TRBJ2-6, with 10 nucleotides matching TRBD1. This TCR was recovered from an adult who received the influenza vaccine. The starting material was CXCR5+ CD38- circulating T follicular helper cells from blood, obtained 7 days after influenza vaccination. This sample's subset: circulating Tfh, non-naive CD4+CXCR5+PD-1+ (ICOS+CD38+ or ICOS-CD38-). The CDR3 spells CASSPGTGAVNVLTF. CDR3 DNA: TGTGCCAGCAGTCCCGGGACAGGGGCGGTCAACGTCCTGACTTTC.